By its share, the clone carrying this T cell receptor (beta chain) is medium-sized (0.01 to 0.1%). This entry comes from a study of immune characterization of retroperitoneal liposarcoma. TCRdb re-derived calls from the PCR reads in MiXCR, one entry per CDR3 protein. In the table there are about 10,000 distinct CDR3 sequences, 37% of which are singletons. CDR1 is SGHTA, CDR2 FQGNSA, per germline. The length of the CDR3 is 15 residues. The V end lost 2 bases, the J end lost 13 bases, and 21 bases lay between the germline ends. The chain joins TRBV7-2 to TRBJ2-1, with unresolved D. Sequencing used tumor tissue. This TCR came from a female donor with retroperitoneal liposarcoma. The CDR3 DNA follows: TGTGCCAGCAGCTTAATCCAGCTCCCCGGAGAGACCCAGTTCTTC. It is translated as CASSLIQLPGETQFF.